A single sample gave rise to the 3 T cell receptor beta chains below, sequenced in a study of blood T cell repertoires in COVID-19. Generated by immunoSEQ multiplex PCR, the TCRdb table keeps only in-frame clones and is missing some. The sample records 100,000 to 150,000 clones, roughly 80% being singletons. The sequenced sample consisted of peripheral blood. These receptors were obtained from a human donor in a cohort sampled during active COVID-19.

This clone was detected a few times. This sequence joins TRBV7-2 and TRBJ2-1, with D possibly being TRBD1 (5 bases). Germline-derived CDR1 and CDR2 are SGHTA and FQGNSA. The CDR3 loop spans 14 amino acids. Trimming cost V 8 bases and J 9 bases, with 20 bases left between them. The CDR3 sequence: CASGIRGNLGEQFF. The CDR3 nucleotides read TGTGCCAGCGGAATTAGGGGAAACTTGGGTGAGCAGTTCTTC.

The V and J genes are TRBV9 and TRBJ1-4; 8 nucleotides line up with TRBD1. The V gene end was trimmed by 4 bases and the J gene end by 3 bases; junction bases not matched to a gene: 5. The CDR3 runs 15 residues. Germline V gene sequence: CDR1 SGDLS, CDR2 YYNGEE. The CDR3 DNA reads TGTGCCAGCAGCCTTCGACAGGGGTCTAATGAAAAACTGTTTTTT. Translation gives CASSLRQGSNEKLFF.

The chain combines TRBV19 with TRBJ1-1; a possible D gene is TRBD1 (5 bases). The CDR3 runs 15 residues. With 10 bases removed from V and 3 bases from J, the gap between germline ends came to 21 bases. Germline lookup yields CDR1 LNHDA and CDR2 SQIVND (reference sequence). The DNA of the CDR3 is TGTGCCACTCGGTGGGGGGAACAGACTCACACTGAAGCTTTCTTT. It is translated as CATRWGEQTHTEAFF.